This T cell receptor beta chain came from a study of cytomegalovirus exposure and HLA in healthy donors. Study-wide results and caveats: Likely technical artifact: a cluster of highly shared sequence variants.

Germline V CDR1 and CDR2: SGHTA, FQGNSA. The CDR3 has 16 residues. V gave up 0 bases and J gave up 0 bases; unmatched junction bases: 5. Remarks on this clone: The antigen is undetermined.

PCR employed 60 Vbeta and 13 Jbeta primers. The repertoire was sequenced with immunoSEQ multiplex PCR; TCRdb's copy has only in-frame clones and lacks some. The data hold 100,000 to 150,000 clones, with almost 80% observed a single time. This rearrangement joins TRBV7-2 to TRBJ2-7; 7 positions match TRBD2. The sequenced sample consisted of PBMCs. The source of this sequence is a female donor in good health and CMV-seronegative. This chain's CDR3 is CASSLASGSFSYEQYF. The DNA of the CDR3 is TGTGCCAGCAGCTTAGCTAGCGGGTCCTTCTCCTACGAGCAGTACTTC.